This T cell receptor (beta chain) was retrieved from a study of T cell responses to AZD1222 COVID-19 vaccine. Study at large: Pooled together were second doses at about 4 or about 12 weeks. The study, taken as a whole, reports: No day 14 peak samples; only post-peak repertoires were characterized.

The CDR3 consists of 11 residues. Germline lookup yields CDR1 ENHRY and CDR2 SYGVKD. V dropped 7 bases and J dropped 6 bases, with 10 bases sitting between them. Turning to this clone: Its antigen is as yet unknown.

Generated by immunoSEQ multiplex PCR, the TCRdb table keeps only in-frame clones and is missing some. This sample yields fewer than 200,000 clones, of which over 85% are seen a single time; 2.5% to 3% belongs to the top ten. This chain uses TRBV10-3 with TRBJ2-7; tentative D call: TRBD1 (6 bases). This material consisted of peripheral blood, taken on day 0 of AZD1222 vaccination. This clonotype was obtained from an adult in good health. The CDR3: CAINRAGEQYF. CDR3 bases: TGTGCCATCAACAGGGCCGGCGAGCAGTACTTC.